The clone carrying this TCR beta chain was observed once. The record originates from a study of shared clonotypes between healthy human individuals. CDR3 length equals 15 residues. CDR1 and CDR2 from the germline V gene are LNHDA and SQIVND (reference sequence). V lost 6 bases to trimming and J lost 5 bases, with 19 bases between them. Sequencing used immunoSEQ multiplex PCR; TCRdb keeps in-frame clones, though not all of them. The profile covers approximately 480,000 clones, with around 79% appearing a single time and approximately 12% taken by the ten largest. The rearrangement joins TRBV19 to TRBJ2-5; TRBD1 or TRBD2 may be the D gene (5 bases each). Sequenced: PBMCs. The sequence came from a woman aged 40 to 50 in good health. Some clones in this sample may be carry-over from other donors' samples. CDR3 coding DNA: TGTGCCAGTAGGGCCGGGACGTTCGGTGGGGAGACCCAGTACTTC. This codes for CASRAGTFGGETQYF.